A single sample gave rise to the 9 T cell receptor beta chains below, sequenced in a study of identical twins. TCRdb independently ran MiXCR on the 5' RACE reads; one entry per CDR3 protein. The repertoire includes more than 250,000 distinct CDR3 sequences, more than 6.5% of them detected once, and around 2.1% sits in the top ten. These records were also assigned to another study, of yellow fever vaccine responses in identical twins.

The source material was memory (CD45RO+) T cells sorted from blood. The source is a woman between 18 and 29 years old in good health.

This clonotype was seen ten or more times. This chain uses TRBV5-1 with TRBJ2-1, with 8 bases aligning to TRBD2. Germline CDR1 and CDR2: SGHRS and YFSETQ. The CDR3 consists of 14 residues. The V gene end was trimmed by 4 bases and the J gene end by 5 bases; junction bases not matched to a gene: 5. The CDR3 loop is CASSTGTRNNEQFF. The CDR3 region has the DNA TGCGCCAGCAGCACCGGGACTAGAAACAATGAGCAGTTCTTC. Filled out from reference TRBV5-1 and TRBJ2-1, the complete variable domain reads KAGVTQTPRYLIKTRGQQVTLSCSPISGHRSVSWYQQTPGQGLQFLFEYFSETQRNKGNFPGRFSGRQFSNSRSEMNVSTLELGDSALYLCASSTGTRNNEQFFGPGTRLTVL.

The J gene is TRBJ1-6, the V gene TRBV5-1; D not resolved. CDR3 length: 16 residues. V was pared by 0 bases and J by 4 bases, with 11 bases between. Germline V CDR1 and CDR2: SGHRS, YFSETQ. The CDR3 region has the DNA TGCGCCAGCAGCTTGGCCAGTCAGGCTTATAATTCACCCCTCCACTTT. This sequence encodes CASSLASQAYNSPLHF.

This clonotype was recorded at least ten times. The chain carries TRBV5-1 and TRBJ1-2; no clear D. The CDR3 consists of 14 residues. Trimming cost V 2 bases and J 7 bases, with 15 bases left between them. In germline, CDR1 is SGHRS, CDR2 YFSETQ. This chain's CDR3 is CASSFTSVLGGYTF. The CDR3 region has the DNA TGCGCCAGCAGCTTTACTTCGGTCTTAGGTGGCTACACCTTC.

This clonotype was observed a few times. The V gene is TRBV2, the J gene TRBJ2-1; D gene ambiguous. The CDR3 consists of 12 residues. CDR1 and CDR2 from the germline V gene are SNHLY and FYNNEI. The V and J ends lost 2 bases and 12 bases respectively, with 11 bases between them. The CDR3 sequence is CASSESGWRQFF. CDR3 nucleotide sequence: TGTGCCAGCAGTGAAAGTGGGTGGCGGCAGTTCTTC.

This clonotype was counted only a few times. The gene calls are TRBV13 and TRBJ2-7; 7 bases match TRBD2. The CDR3 has 14 amino acids. Germline loops: CDR1 PRHDT, CDR2 FYEKMQ (reference sequence). The junction had 5 bases not matched to a gene; V was cut back by 2 bases and J by 4 bases. The CDR3 region has the DNA TGTGCCAGCAGCTTAAACGGGAGGACTTACGAGCAGTACTTC. Its protein is CASSLNGRTYEQYF. Drawing the rest from reference TRBV13 and TRBJ2-7, the complete variable domain is AAGVIQSPRHLIKEKRETATLKCYPIPRHDTVYWYQQGPGQDPQFLISFYEKMQSDKGSIPDRFSAQQFSDYHSELNMSSLELGDSALYFCASSLNGRTYEQYFGPGTRLTVT.

This clonotype appeared many times. The V gene is TRBV5-6, the J gene TRBJ1-1; 11 bases agree with TRBD1. The CDR3 spans 16 residues. V lost 0 bases and J lost 5; bases outside the gene matches: 6. Per germline, CDR1 SGHDT and CDR2 YYEEEE. This CDR3 is CASSLEGQGASTEAFF. The CDR3 DNA is TGTGCCAGCAGCTTGGAAGGACAGGGGGCAAGTACTGAAGCTTTCTTT.

This clonotype was counted ten times or more. V and J are TRBV10-3 and TRBJ2-5; D tentatively fits TRBD1 or TRBD2 (5 bases each). The CDR3 is made up of 13 amino acids. Germline CDR1 ENHRY, CDR2 SYGVKD. With 2 bases removed from V and 4 bases from J, the gap between germline ends came to 8 bases. The CDR3 bases are TGTGCCATCAGTGAGGTTGGGGGAGAGACCCAGTACTTC. This gives the protein CAISEVGGETQYF.

In this sample, this clonotype turned up a few times. The chain combines TRBV20-1 with TRBJ2-7; D is possibly TRBD1 (6 bases). The length of the CDR3 is 12 residues. Germline CDR1 and CDR2: DFQATT and SNEGSKA (reference sequence). V was shortened by 3 bases and J by 0 bases, with 6 bases between the two germline ends. The CDR3 here is CSARDSSYEQYF. The DNA for the CDR3 is TGCAGTGCTAGGGACAGCTCCTACGAGCAGTACTTC.

Only a few counts were recorded for this clonotype. The chain carries TRBV6-2 or TRBV6-3 and TRBJ2-1, with 8 nucleotides matching TRBD2. V was pared by 8 bases and J by 1 base, with 7 bases of the junction left unmatched. The CDR3 is made up of 15 amino acids. Germline V gives CDR1 MNHEY, CDR2 SVGEGT. CDR3 DNA sequence: TGTGCCAGCGGCCGACTAGCGCGGTCCTACAATGAGCAGTTCTTC. It yields the protein CASGRLARSYNEQFF.